The sequence of this TCR beta chain was determined in a study of T cell responses to AZD1222 COVID-19 vaccine. Method: immunoSEQ multiplex PCR; TCRdb's copy keeps in-frame clones and lacks some. The data contain roughly 200,000 clones, more than 90% of them singletons. The CDR3 extends over 15 amino acids. The germline CDR1 and CDR2 sequences are SGHRS and YFSETQ. V was pared by 0 bases and J by 8 bases, with 9 bases of the junction left unmatched. Material: peripheral blood, obtained 28 days after the second dose of the MenACWY control vaccine. The receptor was isolated from an adult who received the MenACWY meningococcal vaccine as a control. V gene TRBV5-1 combines with J gene TRBJ1-2, with 8 bases matching TRBD1. This chain's CDR3 is CASSLVTTGDYGYTF. CDR3 DNA sequence: TGCGCCAGCAGCTTGGTGACGACAGGGGATTACGGCTACACCTTC.